Listed below are T cell receptor beta chains from one sample, sequenced in a study of cytomegalovirus exposure and HLA in healthy donors. TCRdb's table, derived via immunoSEQ multiplex PCR, lists solely in-frame clones and lacks some. The profile shows 120,000 or so clones, 80% of them singletons. Sequenced sample: PBMCs. The receptors stem from a man between 25 and 39 years old in good health and CMV-seronegative. The CDR3 runs from the conserved cysteine through the conserved F or W. A D gene is named only where the DNA matches it firmly. Size is omitted from some rows. Given values are once, few, many or a class for expanded clones.

17	NA	TRBV6-4	TRBD2	TRBJ2-1	CASSDSSLTGGPNEQFF	TGTGCCAGCAGTGACTCGAGTTTAACGGGAGGGCCAAATGAGCAGTTCTTC
16	NA	TRBV5-4	NA	TRBJ1-3	CASSSPVLPSGNTIYF	TGTGCCAGCAGCTCTCCCGTGCTACCCTCTGGAAACACCATATATTTT
13	NA	TRBV7-9	NA	TRBJ1-1	CASSLGGTTEAFF	TGTGCCAGCAGCTTAGGGGGCACCACTGAAGCTTTCTTT
16	few	TRBV6-4	TRBD1	TRBJ1-1	CASSDTAGGADTEAFF	TGTGCCAGCAGTGACACGGCAGGGGGCGCGGACACTGAAGCTTTCTTT
15	NA	TRBV9	TRBD1	TRBJ2-7	CASSVGDRGLSEQYF	TGTGCCAGCAGCGTAGGAGACAGGGGTCTCTCCGAGCAGTACTTC
13	few	TRBV5-6	NA	TRBJ2-7	CASSWGQSYEQYF	TGTGCCAGCAGCTGGGGCCAGAGTTACGAGCAGTACTTC
20	few	TRBV5-1	TRBD2	TRBJ2-1	CASSGTGTSGIMSSYNEQFF	TGCGCCAGCAGCGGGACCGGGACTAGCGGGATAATGAGCTCCTACAATGAGCAGTTCTTC
13	NA	TRBV7-9	NA	TRBJ1-1	CASSLGGQDGAFF	TGTGCCAGCAGCTTAGGGGGACAAGATGGGGCTTTCTTT
15	NA	TRBV28	TRBD1	TRBJ1-2	CASSFATGGRFGYTF	TGTGCCAGCAGTTTCGCGACAGGGGGCCGGTTTGGCTACACCTTC
15	few	TRBV9	NA	TRBJ2-2	CASSVERLHTGELFF	TGTGCCAGCAGCGTAGAGAGACTCCACACCGGGGAGCTGTTTTTT
13	NA	TRBV19	NA	TRBJ1-2	CASSITGSYGYTF	TGTGCCAGTAGTATAACCGGGTCATATGGCTACACCTTC
15	few	TRBV14	TRBD1	TRBJ2-2	CASSPRDRNTGELFF	TGTGCCAGCAGCCCAAGGGACAGAAACACCGGGGAGCTGTTTTTT
20	NA	TRBV4-1	TRBD2	TRBJ2-5	CASSNIFGTSGRHHQETQYF	TGCGCCAGCAGCAACATATTTGGGACTAGCGGGAGGCACCACCAAGAGACCCAGTACTTC
14	once	TRBV6-1	NA	TRBJ1-2	CASRWAGENDGYTF	TGTGCCAGCCGGTGGGCAGGGGAGAATGATGGCTACACCTTC
15	NA	TRBV7-7	TRBD1	TRBJ2-5	CASTLGQGDQETQYF	TGTGCTAGCACGCTGGGACAGGGGGATCAAGAGACCCAGTACTTC
14	NA	TRBV5-6	TRBD2	TRBJ2-1	CASSPRLRGRGQFF	TGTGCCAGCAGCCCACGACTGCGGGGGAGGGGGCAGTTCTTC
17	NA	TRBV28	TRBD1	TRBJ2-7	CASSLVPGQGASYEQYF	TGTGCCAGCAGTTTGGTCCCGGGACAGGGGGCCTCGTACGAGCAGTACTTC
16	NA	TRBV29-1	TRBD1	TRBJ1-4	CSAAGTGSSYGEKLFF	TGCAGCGCGGCCGGGACAGGGAGTAGTTACGGTGAAAAACTGTTTTTT
17	NA	TRBV21-1	NA	TRBJ1-2	CASSKGDPSRDFYGYTF	TGTGCCAGCAGCAAAGGCGATCCCTCCAGGGACTTCTATGGCTACACCTTC
15	NA	TRBV6-1	TRBD1	TRBJ2-7	CASSEIGQGGNEQYF	TGTGCCAGCAGTGAAATTGGACAGGGGGGTAACGAGCAGTACTTC
14	NA	TRBV7-8	NA	TRBJ2-7	CASSLNREGSEQYF	TGTGCCAGCAGCTTGAACAGGGAGGGGTCCGAGCAGTACTTC
14	NA	TRBV6-6	TRBD2	TRBJ2-7	CASTDVGGSDEQYF	TGTGCCAGCACCGACGTGGGCGGGAGCGACGAGCAGTACTTC
13	NA	TRBV28	NA	TRBJ2-7	CASTFQNLGEQYF	TGTGCCAGCACCTTTCAAAATCTCGGCGAGCAGTACTTC
18	once	TRBV7-2	TRBD1	TRBJ2-2	CASSLWGQTTINTGELFF	TGTGCCAGCAGCTTGTGGGGACAGACAACGATTAACACCGGGGAGCTGTTTTTT
12	few	TRBV5-1	NA	TRBJ2-7	CASSLAGSKPDF	TGCGCCAGCAGCTTGGCCGGGAGCAAACCGGACTTC
13	NA	TRBV7-9	NA	TRBJ2-7	CASSLGLVIEQYF	TGTGCCAGCAGCTTAGGGCTAGTTATCGAGCAGTACTTC
18	NA	TRBV7-9	TRBD2	TRBJ2-1	CASSAPSGMGARYNEQFF	TGTGCCAGCAGCGCCCCTAGCGGGATGGGGGCAAGGTACAATGAGCAGTTCTTC
16	once	TRBV7-9	NA	TRBJ2-7	CSSSLGSGGPSYEQYF	TGTTCCAGCAGCTTAGGCTCAGGAGGGCCATCCTACGAGCAGTACTTC
14	NA	TRBV13	NA	TRBJ2-7	CASSAGAVPYEQYF	TGTGCCAGCAGCGCTGGAGCGGTACCCTACGAGCAGTACTTC
12	NA	TRBV6-1	NA	TRBJ2-7	CASEINSYEQYF	TGTGCCAGTGAGATAAATTCCTACGAGCAGTACTTC
17	NA	TRBV13	NA	TRBJ2-1	CASSHPSGDQPYNEQFF	TGTGCCAGCAGCCACCCATCGGGAGATCAACCCTACAATGAGCAGTTCTTC
13	NA	TRBV4-1	NA	TRBJ2-2	CASSQVPVRELFF	TGCGCCAGCAGCCAAGTCCCGGTCCGGGAGCTGTTTTTT